The 30 T cell receptor beta chains below all came from one sample that was sequenced in a study of T cell responses to AZD1222 COVID-19 vaccine. Measured with immunoSEQ multiplex PCR; TCRdb has only the in-frame clones, and not every one. The table has 85,000 to 90,000 clones, approximately 90% seen once. The specimen was peripheral blood, collected on day 0 of MenACWY control vaccination. The receptor source for this set is an adult in good health.

The gene calls are TRBV20-1 and TRBJ1-3; D unresolved. This CDR3 contains 15 residues. The germline V gene encodes CDR1 DFQATT and CDR2 SNEGSKA (reference sequence). V shed 3 bases and J shed 2 bases, with 14 bases lying between them. The CDR3 DNA is TGCAGTGCTAGTTCAGCAACGGTCCCTGGAAACACCATATATTTT. Protein: CSASSATVPGNTIYF.

The rearrangement links TRBV7-2 to TRBJ2-2, with TRBD2 matching over 7 bases. CDR3 length: 17 residues. Germline CDR1 is SGHTA and CDR2 is FQGNSA. Germline trimming cut 1 base from V and 7 bases from J; bases unmatched to any gene: 12. The CDR3: CASSLVPWGAGDGELFF. The CDR3, as DNA: TGTGCCAGCAGCTTAGTCCCCTGGGGCGCGGGGGACGGGGAGCTGTTTTTT.

CDR3 in amino acids: CASNKGSDRDQPQHF. CDR3 coding DNA: TGTGCCAGCAATAAGGGATCCGACAGAGATCAGCCCCAGCATTTT. The rearrangement uses TRBV2 and TRBJ1-5; D may be TRBD1 (5 bases). The CDR3 has 15 amino acids. V shed 7 bases and J shed 5 bases, with 18 bases lying between them. The germline CDR1 and CDR2 sequences are SNHLY and FYNNEI.

The chain couples TRBV19 to TRBJ1-2; D gene uncertain. Per germline, CDR1 LNHDA and CDR2 SQIVND (reference sequence). The V end was cut by 7 bases, the J end by 3 bases, with 9 bases between. CDR3 length: 12 residues. Here the CDR3 reads CASKGTYYGYTF. CDR3 coding DNA: TGTGCCAGTAAGGGCACTTACTATGGCTACACCTTC.

J is TRBJ2-2 and V is TRBV7-9, with D possibly being TRBD1 (6 bases). Per the germline V gene, CDR1 is SEHNR and CDR2 is FQNEAQ (reference sequence). Trimming removed 5 bases at V and 6 bases at J, with 16 bases between. There are 15 residues in the CDR3. CDR3 protein: CASSGTLTGSGELFF. CDR3 DNA sequence: TGTGCCAGCAGCGGAACGCTTACAGGGTCCGGGGAGCTGTTTTTT. The full variable domain, in which reference TRBV7-9 and TRBJ2-2 provide the parts outside the CDR3, is DTGVSQNPRHKITKRGQNVTFRCDPISEHNRLYWYRQTLGQGPEFLTYFQNEAQLEKSRLLSDRFSAERPKGSFSTLEIQRTEQGDSAMYLCASSGTLTGSGELFFGEGSRLTVL.

This clone was recorded a few times. The chain links TRBV6-2 or TRBV6-3 to TRBJ2-1, with 7 positions matching TRBD2. Germline CDR1 reads MNHEY; CDR2 reads SVGEGT. The ends lost 5 bases at V and 10 bases at J; junction bases unmatched: 14. The CDR3 extends over 15 amino acids. CDR3 in amino acids: CASSNPGGVMEEQFF. CDR3 coding DNA: TGTGCCAGCAGTAATCCGGGGGGAGTTATGGAGGAGCAGTTCTTC.

This chain connects TRBV10-3 to TRBJ1-2, with D tentatively TRBD1 (6 bases). The V end was cut by 6 bases, the J end by 3 bases, with 11 bases between. The CDR3 consists of 13 residues. Germline V gene data show CDR1 as ENHRY and CDR2 as SYGVKD. The CDR3 spells CAISPEGDYGYTF. DNA for the CDR3: TGTGCCATCAGCCCAGAGGGGGACTATGGCTACACCTTC.

The chain carries TRBV5-5 and TRBJ1-1, with D perhaps TRBD1 (5 bases). This CDR3 is 13 amino acids long. Germline V gives CDR1 SGHKS, CDR2 YYEKEE (reference sequence). V lost 6 bases and J lost 6, with 15 bases in between. DNA for the CDR3: TGTGCCAGCACCTGGTGGGGGGTCGCTGAAGCTTTCTTT. It translates to CASTWWGVAEAFF.

The chain links TRBV28 to TRBJ1-1, with D perhaps TRBD1 (5 bases). The V end was cut by 5 bases, the J end by 3 bases, with 19 bases between. The CDR3 has 16 amino acids. Germline lookup yields CDR1 MDHEN and CDR2 SYDVKM. CDR3 bases: TGTGCCAGCAGTCCCCCAGAGGGGAAGGAATACACTGAAGCTTTCTTT. Translated: CASSPPEGKEYTEAFF.

The rearrangement joins TRBV11-2 to TRBJ1-5; D not resolved. This CDR3 is 13 amino acids long. Per the germline V gene, CDR1 is SGHAT and CDR2 is FQNNGV. Trimming left V 5 bases short and J 7 bases short, with 12 bases between. DNA of the CDR3: TGTGCCAGCAGCGTCTCACAGAGGCAGCCCCAGCATTTT. Translating it yields CASSVSQRQPQHF.

V gene TRBV6-5 combines with J gene TRBJ1-3; TRBD1 matches 7 bases. This CDR3 has 14 amino acids. J was trimmed by 4 bases and V by 5 bases; bases with no gene match: 5. Germline V lookup: CDR1 MNHEY, CDR2 SVGAGI. The CDR3 DNA is TGTGCCAGCAGTCCCAGGGGGACAGGAAACACCATATATTTT. This codes for CASSPRGTGNTIYF.

The rearrangement joins TRBV2 to TRBJ1-1; TRBD1 matches at 9 bases. The CDR3 loop spans 16 amino acids. The germline gives CDR1 SNHLY, CDR2 FYNNEI. The trim removed 5 bases at V and 4 bases at J, leaving 11 bases unmatched. CDR3 coding DNA: TGTGCCAGCAGTATCGGGACAGGGAGTTTCGGCACTGAAGCTTTCTTT. Amino acid sequence: CASSIGTGSFGTEAFF.

The gene calls are TRBV9 and TRBJ2-2; 9 nucleotides line up with TRBD2. The length of the CDR3 is 15 residues. The trim removed 0 bases at V and 6 bases at J, leaving 3 bases unmatched. CDR1 is SGDLS and CDR2 is YYNGEE in the germline V gene. Here the CDR3 reads CASSVGLAGPGELFF. The CDR3 region has the DNA TGTGCCAGCAGCGTAGGCCTAGCGGGACCCGGGGAGCTGTTTTTT.

The chain couples TRBV24-1 to TRBJ2-3; 8 bases are shared with TRBD2. Germline V lookup: CDR1 KGHDR, CDR2 SFDVKD. Unmatched junction bases numbered 7, after V lost 5 bases and J lost 1 base. The length of the CDR3 is 16 residues. The CDR3 loop is CATSGTSGWGTDTQYF. The CDR3 DNA follows: TGTGCCACCAGTGGAACTAGCGGTTGGGGCACAGATACGCAGTATTTT.

The V and J genes are TRBV2 and TRBJ2-1; maybe TRBD1 (5 bases). Germline V lookup: CDR1 SNHLY, CDR2 FYNNEI. Trimming shortened V by 10 bases and J by 7 bases, and 20 bases separated the two germline ends. The CDR3 spans 14 residues. The CDR3 region is CATEAGSLGNEQFF. Here the CDR3 DNA reads TGTGCCACTGAGGCAGGGTCGCTTGGGAATGAGCAGTTCTTC.

The rearrangement links TRBV5-5 to TRBJ1-6; D may be TRBD1 (5 bases). CDR3 length: 16 residues. Germline values: CDR1 SGHKS, CDR2 YYEKEE (reference sequence). Trimming left V 1 base short and J 10 bases short, with 18 bases between. The DNA of the CDR3 is TGTGCCAGCAGCTTGAGTGGGACTGAGGCCTGGTCACCCCTCCACTTT. This gives the protein CASSLSGTEAWSPLHF. The whole variable domain, remainder taken from reference TRBV5-5 and TRBJ1-6, is DAGVTQSPTHLIKTRGQQVTLRCSPISGHKSVSWYQQVLGQGPQFIFQYYEKEERGRGNFPDRFSARQFPNYSSELNVNALLLGDSALYLCASSLSGTEAWSPLHFGNGTRLTVT.

This clone was observed once. The chain employs TRBV6-2 or TRBV6-3 and TRBJ2-5; 13 bases match TRBD2. Germline CDR1 MNHEY, CDR2 SVGEGT. V was pared by 2 bases and J by 2 bases, with 2 bases of the junction left unmatched. The CDR3 has 16 residues. The CDR3 region is CASSYGTSGNQETQYF. CDR3 coding DNA: TGTGCCAGCAGTTACGGGACTAGCGGGAATCAAGAGACCCAGTACTTC.

This clone was seen just once. V usage is TRBV28 and J usage is TRBJ1-2; 8 nucleotides match TRBD1. CDR3 size: 14 residues. From germline, CDR1 is MDHEN and CDR2 SYDVKM. V was clipped by 3 bases and J by 4 bases; unmatched bases: 4. CDR3 DNA: TGTGCCAGCAGTTTGGGACAGGAAACCTATGGCTACACCTTC. This encodes CASSLGQETYGYTF.

This chain joins TRBV11-2 and TRBJ2-6; no clear D. Germline V lookup: CDR1 SGHAT, CDR2 FQNNGV. The CDR3 is made up of 15 amino acids. The ends were cut back, 3 bases at V and 0 bases at J, with 6 bases in the middle. CDR3 bases: TGTGCCAGCAGCTTTCGGCCCTCTGGGGCCAACGTCCTGACTTTC. Translating gives CASSFRPSGANVLTF.

The rearrangement links TRBV12-3 or TRBV12-4 to TRBJ1-2, with 8 nucleotides matching TRBD1. V lost 3 bases to trimming and J lost 8 bases; unmatched junction nucleotides: 5. The CDR3 runs 13 residues. For the CDR3, the DNA is TGTGCCAGCAGTTTTTCAGGGGGCCAGGGCTACACCTTC. Protein: CASSFSGGQGYTF.

J is TRBJ1-4 and V is TRBV19, with D possibly matching TRBD1 (6 bases). Between the trimmed V and J ends, which lost 5 bases and 7 bases, there was a span of 20 bases. Germline V gene sequence: CDR1 LNHDA, CDR2 SQIVND (reference sequence). The CDR3 is made up of 16 amino acids. Here the CDR3 reads CASSSHEGGFSEKLFF. Here the CDR3 DNA reads TGTGCCAGTAGTTCCCACGAAGGGGGGTTTAGTGAAAAACTGTTTTTT. Using reference TRBV19 and TRBJ1-4 for the parts outside the CDR3, the full variable domain is DGGITQSPKYLFRKEGQNVTLSCEQNLNHDAMYWYRQDPGQGLRLIYYSQIVNDFQKGDIAEGYSVSREKKESFPLTVTSAQKNPTAFYLCASSSHEGGFSEKLFFGSGTQLSVL.

This sequence joins TRBV19 and TRBJ1-2; D not resolved. The length of the CDR3 is 12 residues. Trimming took 2 bases from V and 4 from J, leaving 5 bases between them. Per germline, CDR1 LNHDA and CDR2 SQIVND (reference sequence). In nucleotides, the CDR3 is TGTGCCAGTAGTATATCTGTCTATGGCTACACCTTC. The encoded protein is CASSISVYGYTF.

This clone was recorded a few times. The chain uses TRBV24-1 and TRBJ2-2; D is tentatively TRBD1 or TRBD2 (5 bases each). V shed 9 bases and J shed 2 bases, with 12 bases lying between them. The CDR3 extends over 14 amino acids. Germline V gene data show CDR1 as KGHDR and CDR2 as SFDVKD. Here the CDR3 DNA reads TGTGCCACCCGGGACGGATTAAACACCGGGGAGCTGTTTTTT. It specifies CATRDGLNTGELFF.

The count of this clone is one. The chain carries TRBV5-4 and TRBJ1-1; the D gene is possibly TRBD1 (6 bases). The V end was cut by 4 bases, the J end by 1 base, with 14 bases between. This CDR3 comprises 15 residues. The germline V gene has CDR1 SGHNT and CDR2 YYREEE (reference sequence). CDR3 region: CASSPPGQRNTEAFF. DNA of the CDR3: TGTGCCAGCAGCCCGCCCGGACAGAGGAACACTGAAGCTTTCTTT.

The V gene is TRBV24-1, the J gene TRBJ2-7, with D unclear. The V gene's germline CDR1 is KGHDR and CDR2 SFDVKD. V lost 2 bases to trimming and J lost 1 base, with 5 bases between them. The CDR3 spans 13 residues. In DNA form, the CDR3 reads TGTGCCACCAGTGATTCCTCTTCCTACGAGCAGTACTTC. Its translation: CATSDSSSYEQYF.

J is TRBJ2-1 and V is TRBV7-9, with D possibly TRBD1 on 6 matching bases. This CDR3 contains 15 residues. The germline gives CDR1 SEHNR, CDR2 FQNEAQ (reference sequence). Trimming took off 5 bases at V and 3 bases at J, with 14 bases between the two ends. The CDR3 sequence is CASSRQEEFYNEQFF. CDR3 coding DNA: TGTGCCAGCAGCAGACAGGAAGAATTCTACAATGAGCAGTTCTTC. The full variable domain, completed using reference TRBV7-9 and TRBJ2-1, is DTGVSQNPRHKITKRGQNVTFRCDPISEHNRLYWYRQTLGQGPEFLTYFQNEAQLEKSRLLSDRFSAERPKGSFSTLEIQRTEQGDSAMYLCASSRQEEFYNEQFFGPGTRLTVL.

The chain couples TRBV12-3 or TRBV12-4 to TRBJ1-2, with D maybe TRBD1 (6 bases). The length of the CDR3 is 13 residues. V was pared by 6 bases and J by 8 bases, with 16 bases between. The CDR3 is CASSRWGAGGYTF. The CDR3 DNA is TGTGCCAGCAGCCGGTGGGGGGCAGGAGGCTACACCTTC.

The V call is TRBV9, the J call TRBJ2-7, with 8 bases identical to TRBD1. J gave up 0 bases and V 4 bases, and 6 bases lay outside the gene matches. Looked up from germline, CDR1 is SGDLS and CDR2 is YYNGEE. CDR3 length: 15 residues. CDR3 amino acids: CASSPRTGSSYEQYF. CDR3 coding DNA: TGTGCCAGCAGCCCCCGGACAGGGAGCTCCTACGAGCAGTACTTC.

The chain recombines TRBV6-6 with TRBJ2-1; 8 nucleotides line up with TRBD2. Trimming took 2 bases from V and 9 from J; bases not matched to a gene: 12. Per germline, CDR1 MNHNY and CDR2 SVGAGI (reference sequence). The CDR3 is 16 residues long. The CDR3 is CASSYRGAGGTGEQFF. CDR3 coding DNA: TGTGCCAGCAGTTACCGGGGCGCGGGAGGCACCGGTGAGCAGTTCTTC.

V and J are TRBV6-4 and TRBJ2-7, with 7 bases matching TRBD2. The J segment lost 5 bases and the V segment lost 7 bases, leaving 14 bases of the junction unmatched. The germline V gene has CDR1 MRHNA and CDR2 SNTAGT. The CDR3 is made up of 15 amino acids. The CDR3 loop is CASTRTGGPANEQYF. In DNA form, the CDR3 reads TGTGCCAGCACCCGTACGGGAGGCCCCGCTAACGAGCAGTACTTC.